A single sample gave rise to the 24 T cell receptor beta chains below, sequenced in a study of shared clonotypes between healthy human individuals. Naive-designated CD8 cells lacked CD45RO, were positively enriched for CCR7, and omitted terminally differentiated effector memory CD45RA+ cells. Assay: immunoSEQ multiplex PCR; the TCRdb copy retains only in-frame clones and omits some. The sample yields some 2 million clones, about 94% seen once. Input material: naive CD8+ T cells sorted from blood. The receptors were gathered from a man in his late teens or twenties in good health.

As for this clone: The junction differs from germline at one of its ends, possibly a read error. This sample also contains other DNA sequences that code for the same CDR3. The chain has TRBV6-5 and TRBJ2-2; possibly TRBD2 for D (5 bases). There are 13 residues in the CDR3. Looked up from germline, CDR1 is MNHEY and CDR2 is SVGAGI. This CDR3 is CASSYSAAGELFF. The DNA of the CDR3 is TGTGCCAGCAGCTACTCAGCGGCCGGGGAGCTGTTTTTT.

The chain employs TRBV4-1 and TRBJ2-2, with TRBD2 as a possible D gene (5 bases). The CDR3 covers 16 residues. Trimming left V 0 bases short and J 6 bases short, with 14 bases between. Germline CDR1 MGHRA, CDR2 YSYEKL. This CDR3 is CASSQDRLGGAGELFF. DNA of the CDR3: TGCGCCAGCAGCCAAGATAGGCTAGGAGGCGCCGGGGAGCTGTTTTTT.

This clone appeared a single time. The V and J genes are TRBV4-1 and TRBJ1-6; 7 nucleotides align to TRBD1. Germline loops: CDR1 MGHRA, CDR2 YSYEKL. The junction had 17 bases not matched to a gene; V was cut back by 0 bases and J by 0 bases. CDR3 length: 22 amino acids. This chain's CDR3 is CASSQEAILDRVRSSYNSPLHF. In nucleotides, the CDR3 is TGCGCCAGCAGCCAAGAGGCGATCCTAGACAGGGTTCGAAGCTCCTATAATTCACCCCTCCACTTT.

The chain has TRBV4-1 and TRBJ2-2, with TRBD1 matching over 7 bases. After removal of 3 bases from V and 5 bases from J, the junction contained 3 bases not matched to a gene. Germline CDR1 and CDR2: MGHRA and YSYEKL. The CDR3 loop spans 14 amino acids. The CDR3 loop is CASSHKGATGELFF. The CDR3 region has the DNA TGCGCCAGCAGCCACAAGGGGGCAACCGGGGAGCTGTTTTTT.

This chain joins TRBV28 and TRBJ2-2, with D uncertain. Germline values: CDR1 MDHEN, CDR2 SYDVKM. The CDR3 consists of 11 residues. V was shortened by 6 bases and J by 7 bases, with 6 bases between the two germline ends. The CDR3 DNA sequence: TGTGCCAGCAGCTATAGCGGGGAGCTGTTTTTT. This translates into CASSYSGELFF.

The rearrangement joins TRBV6-5 to TRBJ2-2, with 8 bases lining up with TRBD2. The germline gives CDR1 MNHEY, CDR2 SVGAGI. The CDR3 extends over 16 amino acids. The trim removed 2 bases at V and 3 bases at J, leaving 5 bases unmatched. The CDR3 spells CASSYTTSGYTGELFF. The CDR3 DNA sequence: TGTGCCAGCAGTTACACAACTAGCGGCTACACCGGGGAGCTGTTTTTT.

The V gene is TRBV6-1, the J gene TRBJ1-4; 9 bases are shared with TRBD1. The CDR3 covers 16 residues. J gave up 5 bases and V 0 bases, and 4 bases lay outside the gene matches. The germline V gene has CDR1 MNHNS and CDR2 SASEGT. The CDR3 bases are TGTGCCAGCAGTGAAGCGTCAGGGACAGGGAATGAAAAACTGTTTTTT. It is translated as CASSEASGTGNEKLFF.

The chain is built from TRBV25-1 and TRBJ2-7; tentative D call: TRBD1 (7 bases). Trimming removed 3 bases at V and 5 bases at J, with 8 bases between. This CDR3 is built from 12 residues. Germline-derived CDR1 and CDR2 are MGHDK and SYGVNS. CDR3 sequence reads: CASSDRGDEQYF. The CDR3 DNA is TGTGCCAGCAGTGACAGGGGGGACGAGCAGTACTTC.

Regarding this clone: Additional DNA sequences in this sample encode the identical CDR3. CDR3 in amino acids: CASSPGQGIDEQYF. CDR3 DNA: TGTGCCAGCAGCCCGGGACAGGGTATCGACGAGCAGTACTTC. The chain employs TRBV7-9 and TRBJ2-7, with 9 bases that match TRBD1. Germline CDR1 SEHNR, CDR2 FQNEAQ (reference sequence). This CDR3 has 14 amino acids. V was pared by 5 bases and J by 5 bases, with 7 bases of the junction left unmatched.

Comment on this clone: Distinct nucleotide sequences in the sample also encode this CDR3. As DNA, the CDR3 is TGTGCCAGCAGCTTATCGGGCGGCACAGATACGCAGTATTTT. Translating it yields CASSLSGGTDTQYF. The chain joins TRBV13 to TRBJ2-3, with unresolved D. The germline CDR1 and CDR2 sequences are PRHDT and FYEKMQ (reference sequence). This CDR3 region has 14 residues. Trimming pared 2 bases from V and 1 base from J, leaving 7 bases between.

The chain is built from TRBV4-1 and TRBJ2-1; D is ambiguous. Germline lookup yields CDR1 MGHRA and CDR2 YSYEKL. The germline V and J ends were trimmed by 0 bases and 0 bases, with 9 bases remaining between them. The CDR3 totals 16 residues. The CDR3 sequence is CASSQDLPGSYNEQFF. CDR3 nucleotides: TGCGCCAGCAGCCAAGATTTGCCTGGCTCCTACAATGAGCAGTTCTTC.

The CDR3 loop is CASSYRRDRVEYEQYF. In DNA, the CDR3 is TGTGCCAGCAGTTACCGCCGGGACAGGGTCGAATACGAGCAGTACTTC. V gene TRBV6-5 combines with J gene TRBJ2-7, with TRBD1 matching over 9 bases. V lost 2 bases and J lost 4; bases outside the gene matches: 9. The CDR3 length is 16 residues. Germline V gene lookup returns CDR1 MNHEY and CDR2 SVGAGI.

V and J are TRBV5-1 and TRBJ2-7; TRBD2 agrees at 11 bases. V lost 4 bases and J lost 4; bases outside the gene matches: 4. CDR1 and CDR2 (germline): SGHRS, YFSETQ. The CDR3 is 14 amino acids. The CDR3: CASSPWTSGYEQYF. In DNA, the CDR3 is TGCGCCAGCAGCCCTTGGACTAGCGGGTACGAGCAGTACTTC.

V and J are TRBV10-1 and TRBJ2-7, with D hard to call. The V gene's germline CDR1 is WNHNN and CDR2 SYGVQD (reference sequence). CDR3 length equals 12 residues. Trimming removed 6 bases at V and 6 bases at J, with 12 bases between. The CDR3 protein is CASSELPGEQYF. The CDR3 coding sequence is TGCGCCAGCAGCGAGCTACCCGGCGAGCAGTACTTC.

The chain uses TRBV4-1 and TRBJ1-1, with D maybe TRBD1 (5 bases). The CDR3 extends over 16 amino acids. Germline V CDR1 and CDR2: MGHRA, YSYEKL. V was trimmed by 2 bases and J by 1 base, leaving 14 bases between them. CDR3 DNA: TGCGCCAGCAGCCAACGCACGACCCAGGGGAACACTGAAGCTTTCTTT. It yields the protein CASSQRTTQGNTEAFF.

The chain is built from TRBV30 and TRBJ2-7, with 10 bases that match TRBD1. Losses at the gene ends were 3 bases for V and 2 bases for J; bases not matched to a gene: 1. The CDR3 consists of 13 residues. Germline values: CDR1 GTSNPN, CDR2 SVGIG (reference sequence). Here the CDR3 reads CAWRDRGTYEQYF. The CDR3 DNA sequence: TGTGCCTGGAGGGACAGGGGGACCTACGAGCAGTACTTC.

The sample holds a few counts of this clone. The chain employs TRBV27 and TRBJ1-5; weak D call: TRBD1 (5 bases). There are 11 residues in the CDR3. The germline V gene encodes CDR1 MNHEY and CDR2 SMNVEV (reference sequence). V was pared by 4 bases and J by 10 bases, with 8 bases between. The CDR3 DNA sequence: TGTGCCAGCAGTTACCGGGACCCCCAGCATTTT. Residues: CASSYRDPQHF.

A few counts support this clone. Other DNA sequences within the sample encode an identical CDR3. The chain couples TRBV19 to TRBJ1-1; D call uncertain. This CDR3 has 13 residues. V was trimmed by 3 bases and J by 1 base, leaving 6 bases between them. Germline CDR1 reads LNHDA; CDR2 reads SQIVND (reference sequence). The CDR3 nucleotides read TGTGCCAGTAGTATTTCTCAGAACACTGAAGCTTTCTTT. Translating it yields CASSISQNTEAFF.

V and J are TRBV4-1 and TRBJ1-3; 9 bases map to TRBD1. The CDR3 length is 15 residues. The germline gives CDR1 MGHRA, CDR2 YSYEKL. The ends lost 3 bases at V and 4 bases at J; junction bases unmatched: 4. CDR3 region: CASSHPQGAGNTIYF. CDR3 DNA: TGCGCCAGCAGCCACCCACAGGGGGCAGGAAACACCATATATTTT.

This rearrangement joins TRBV4-1 to TRBJ1-1, with D perhaps matching TRBD1 (6 bases). The CDR3 length is 14 residues. Trimming removed 4 bases at V and 0 bases at J, with 9 bases between. Looked up from germline, CDR1 is MGHRA and CDR2 is YSYEKL. DNA for the CDR3: TGCGCCAGCAGCCTAGACAGGATGAACACTGAAGCTTTCTTT. Protein sequence: CASSLDRMNTEAFF.

V and J are TRBV5-6 and TRBJ2-1; D unclear. Germline V gene data show CDR1 as SGHDT and CDR2 as YYEEEE. This CDR3 is built from 16 residues. V lost 0 bases and J lost 0, with 10 bases in between. CDR3 nucleotides: TGTGCCAGCAGCTTGGTGGGCGTTAGCTCCTACAATGAGCAGTTCTTC. It yields the protein CASSLVGVSSYNEQFF. Looking up the rest from reference TRBV5-6 and TRBJ2-1 gives the full variable domain: DAGVTQSPTHLIKTRGQQVTLRCSPKSGHDTVSWYQQALGQGPQFIFQYYEEEERQRGNFPDRFSGHQFPNYSSELNVNALLLGDSALYLCASSLVGVSSYNEQFFGPGTRLTVL.

This clone was counted a single time. V usage is TRBV19 and J usage is TRBJ1-1; D unresolved. CDR1 and CDR2 from the germline V gene are LNHDA and SQIVND (reference sequence). V was shortened by 3 bases and J by 1 base, with 12 bases between the two germline ends. This CDR3 has 15 amino acids. CDR3 residues: CASSISANGNTEAFF. The CDR3 DNA reads as TGTGCCAGTAGTATTTCGGCCAACGGGAACACTGAAGCTTTCTTT.

This chain links TRBV13 with TRBJ2-7; 8 bases line up with TRBD1. Germline values: CDR1 PRHDT, CDR2 FYEKMQ (reference sequence). Trimming removed 5 bases from V and 3 bases from J; junction bases left unmatched: 0. CDR3 length: 12 residues. The CDR3 nucleotides are TGTGCCAGCAGCGGACAGGGCTACGAGCAGTACTTC. Translated, it gives CASSGQGYEQYF.

The genes are TRBV6-6 and TRBJ2-7; 10 positions match TRBD1. The germline gives CDR1 MNHNY, CDR2 SVGAGI (reference sequence). Trimming cost V 6 bases and J 6 bases; bases outside gene matches: 8. This CDR3 has 14 residues. The CDR3 sequence is CASRSGTGVREQYF. The CDR3 DNA follows: TGTGCCAGCAGGTCCGGGACAGGGGTACGCGAGCAGTACTTC.